The 2 T cell receptor beta chains given below trace back to one sample, sequenced in a study of cytomegalovirus exposure and HLA in healthy donors. The protocol was immunoSEQ multiplex PCR, while the TCRdb copy is restricted to in-frame clones and leaves out a portion. The sample includes tens of thousands of clones, around 97% of them seen just once. The specimen sequenced was PBMCs. The receptors come from a man aged 18 to 29 in good health and CMV-seronegative.

The chain has TRBV19 and TRBJ1-5, with D perhaps matching TRBD1 (5 bases). The CDR3 is made up of 14 amino acids. From germline, CDR1 is LNHDA and CDR2 SQIVND (reference sequence). Trimming pared 2 bases from V and 6 bases from J, leaving 11 bases between. This chain's CDR3 is CASSIKGWGQPQHF. The CDR3 nucleotides are TGTGCCAGTAGTATAAAGGGGTGGGGTCAGCCCCAGCATTTT.

The V gene is TRBV6-1, the J gene TRBJ2-7; maybe TRBD1 (6 bases). The V end was cut by 6 bases, the J end by 6 bases, with 15 bases between. This CDR3 region has 13 residues. Germline V gene lookup returns CDR1 MNHNS and CDR2 SASEGT. The CDR3 sequence: CASSVLGHFEQYF. CDR3 nucleotide sequence: TGTGCCAGCAGCGTACTGGGACACTTCGAGCAGTACTTC.